This T cell receptor (beta chain) was profiled in a study of beta chain features in type 1 diabetes. Study results and caveats: Moderately but significantly shorter TCRB CDR3s were found in Type 1 diabetes patients in all four CD4+ subsets.

With respect to this clone: Its matching antigen is unknown.

Via CD45RO/CCR7/CD25/CD127/CD95/CD27, cells of the CD4+ naive, central memory, regulatory and stem cell-like memory subsets were sorted. The sequenced template was cDNA made from the entire isolated RNA. The method was immunoSEQ multiplex PCR; TCRdb's version includes in-frame clones alone and lacks a portion of them. In the table there are 550,000 to 850,000 clones, roughly an eighth of which are singletons. Trimming removed 8 bases at V and 5 bases at J, with 9 bases between. Germline loops: CDR1 SNHLY, CDR2 FYNNEI. The CDR3 is 11 residues long. V and J are TRBV2 and TRBJ2-5; perhaps TRBD2 as D (5 bases). The TCR comes from a man aged 18 to 35 with type 1 diabetes. Sequenced input: naive CD4+ T cells from blood. CDR3 region: CASEGLETQYF. CDR3 sequence (DNA): TGTGCCAGCGAGGGCCTGGAGACCCAGTACTTC. Full variable domain (missing parts from reference TRBV2 and TRBJ2-5): EPEVTQTPSHQVTQMGQEVILRCVPISNHLYFYWYRQILGQKVEFLVSFYNNEISEKSEIFDDQFSVERPDGSNFTLKIRSTKLEDSAMYFCASEGLETQYFGPGTRLLVL.